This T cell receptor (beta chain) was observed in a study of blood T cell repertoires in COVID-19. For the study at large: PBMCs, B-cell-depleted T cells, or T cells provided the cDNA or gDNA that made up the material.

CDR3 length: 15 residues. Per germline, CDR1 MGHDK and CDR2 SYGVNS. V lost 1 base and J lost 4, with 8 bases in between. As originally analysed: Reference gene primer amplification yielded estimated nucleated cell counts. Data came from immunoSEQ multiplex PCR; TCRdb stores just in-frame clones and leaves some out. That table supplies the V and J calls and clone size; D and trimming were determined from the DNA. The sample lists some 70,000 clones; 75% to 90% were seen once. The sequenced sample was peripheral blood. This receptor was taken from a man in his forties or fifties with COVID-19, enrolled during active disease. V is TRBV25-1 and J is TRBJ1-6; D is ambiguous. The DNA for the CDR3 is TGTGCCAGCAGTGAATCGAGTCAATATAATTCACCCCTCCACTTT. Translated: CASSESSQYNSPLHF.